A single sample gave rise to the 4 T cell receptor beta chains below, sequenced in a study of shared T cell receptors in the human thymus. Only in-frame clones appear in the TCRdb table, and some are missing; sequencing was by immunoSEQ multiplex PCR. The sample has hundreds of thousands of clones, about 90% seen once. This same sample was also taken into another study, of human thymus T cells.

Sequenced sample: thymocytes. Every receptor here comes from a boy in the first two years of life with a congenital heart defect.

The chain combines TRBV21-1 with TRBJ2-7; no DNA check was done on the table's D call, TRBD1. TRBV21-1 is a pseudogene segment. This CDR3 region has 14 residues. Here the CDR3 reads CASSKGRGSYEQYF. The CDR3 region has the DNA TGTGCCAGCAGCAAAGGAAGGGGGTCCTACGAGCAGTACTTC.

This clone has only a few counts. The V call is TRBV10-3, the J call TRBJ2-1; 7 bases are shared with TRBD2. There are 15 residues in the CDR3. V gave up 8 bases and J gave up 5 bases; unmatched junction bases: 12. CDR1 and CDR2 (germline): ENHRY, SYGVKD. The CDR3 is CAIAGVGPVHNEQFF. Here the CDR3 DNA reads TGTGCCATCGCGGGGGTGGGCCCCGTACACAATGAGCAGTTCTTC.

The chain has TRBV2 and TRBJ1-1; 10 positions match TRBD1. CDR1 SNHLY and CDR2 FYNNEI come from the germline V gene. With 6 bases clipped from V and 3 bases from J, the junction kept 7 bases outside the gene matches. This CDR3 has 15 residues. The CDR3 loop is CASRDDRGPDTEAFF. Here the CDR3 DNA reads TGTGCCAGCAGGGATGACAGGGGGCCAGACACTGAAGCTTTCTTT. The variable domain in full, with the rest retrieved from reference TRBV2 and TRBJ1-1, is EPEVTQTPSHQVTQMGQEVILRCVPISNHLYFYWYRQILGQKVEFLVSFYNNEISEKSEIFDDQFSVERPDGSNFTLKIRSTKLEDSAMYFCASRDDRGPDTEAFFGQGTRLTVV.

V gene TRBV11-2 combines with J gene TRBJ1-1; D is unclear. CDR1 is SGHAT, CDR2 FQNNGV, per germline. V was cut by 5 bases and J by 10 bases, with 5 bases left in between. The CDR3 spans 9 residues. CDR3 residues: CASSPGAFF. CDR3 nucleotide sequence: TGTGCCAGCAGCCCGGGAGCTTTCTTT.